These 4 T cell receptor beta chains were sequenced from one sample in a study of cytomegalovirus exposure and HLA in healthy donors. With 60 Vbeta and 13 Jbeta primers, the PCR was carried out. Sequencing used immunoSEQ multiplex PCR; TCRdb keeps in-frame clones, though not all of them. The profile shows roughly 200,000 clones, 70% to 90% of them singletons. Specimen: PBMCs. The receptors come from a woman under 40 in good health and CMV-seronegative.

A few counts support this clone. The CDR3 spells CASSSGLSPYEQYF. The CDR3 DNA sequence: TGTGCCAGCAGCTCCGGACTCAGCCCCTACGAGCAGTACTTC. The V and J genes are TRBV5-6 and TRBJ2-7; weak D call: TRBD2 (5 bases). Germline loops: CDR1 SGHDT, CDR2 YYEEEE. Trimming left V 3 bases short and J 2 bases short, with 12 bases between. The CDR3 sequence is 14 residues long.

The chain employs TRBV5-5 and TRBJ2-5, with TRBD1 matching 7 bases. This CDR3 comprises 16 residues. The germline V gene encodes CDR1 SGHKS and CDR2 YYEKEE (reference sequence). The J segment lost 2 bases and the V segment lost 2 bases, leaving 9 bases of the junction unmatched. CDR3 DNA: TGTGCCAGCAGCTTCTCGGGACAGACCGTACAAGAGACCCAGTACTTC. Its protein is CASSFSGQTVQETQYF.

The chain couples TRBV20-1 to TRBJ2-3; D might be TRBD2 (6 bases). CDR3 size: 10 residues. V shed 6 bases and J shed 7 bases, with 8 bases lying between them. Per germline, CDR1 DFQATT and CDR2 SNEGSKA (reference sequence). In nucleotides, the CDR3 is TGCAGTGCGAGGACTAATACGCAGTATTTT. This sequence encodes CSARTNTQYF.

This sequence joins TRBV6-1 and TRBJ2-2, with a possible D match to TRBD1 (6 bases). Germline CDR1 MNHNS, CDR2 SASEGT. This CDR3 has 13 amino acids. The V and J ends lost 8 bases and 2 bases respectively, with 9 bases between them. The CDR3 DNA reads TGTGCCAGCTACAGGGCTAACACCGGGGAGCTGTTTTTT. Protein: CASYRANTGELFF.